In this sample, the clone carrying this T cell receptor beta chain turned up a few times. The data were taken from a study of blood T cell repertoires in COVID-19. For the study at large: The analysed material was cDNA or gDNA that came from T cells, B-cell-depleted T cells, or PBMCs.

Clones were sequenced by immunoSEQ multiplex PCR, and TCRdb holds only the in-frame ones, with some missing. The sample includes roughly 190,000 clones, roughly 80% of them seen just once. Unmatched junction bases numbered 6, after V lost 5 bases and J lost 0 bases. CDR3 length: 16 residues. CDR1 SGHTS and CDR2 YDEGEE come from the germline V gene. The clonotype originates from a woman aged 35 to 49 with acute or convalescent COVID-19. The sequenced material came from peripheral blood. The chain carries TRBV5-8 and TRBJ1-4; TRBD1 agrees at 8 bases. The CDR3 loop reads CASSSGTGATNEKLFF. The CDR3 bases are TGTGCCAGCAGTTCCGGGACAGGAGCAACTAATGAAAAACTGTTTTTT.